The rows below give T cell receptor beta chains drawn from one sample of a study of patients and donors after allogeneic stem cell transplantation. TCRdb fed the RT-PCR reads into MiXCR, producing one record per CDR3 protein. Of around 17,000 distinct CDR3 sequences listed, 27% are singletons. Specimen: blood, either unsorted or a sorted T cell fraction (not recorded which). The receptors were gathered from a human donor who was either an allogeneic HSCT recipient or a stem cell or donor lymphocyte infusion donor (not recorded which). It is not recorded whose cells these are; they may come from a transplant donor. Each CDR3 is given with its conserved first and last residue. The order of the fields is V gene, D gene, clone size, J gene, CDR3 DNA, CDR3 protein. D genes are given only for firm matches. Clone size is given for some rows only: seen once, a few or many times, or a class if the clone is expanded.

TRBV4-1	NA	few	TRBJ1-5	TGCGCCAGCAGCCAGTCACAGCTAAATCAGCCCCAGCATTTT	CASSQSQLNQPQHF
TRBV14	TRBD1	few	TRBJ2-7	TGTGCCAGCAGCCTCAAGGGAGCCGGGACAGGGAACTCCTACGAGCAGTACTTC	CASSLKGAGTGNSYEQYF
TRBV30	NA	few	TRBJ1-6	TGTGCCTGGAGGACAGTAGGGTATAATTCACCCCTCCACTTT	CAWRTVGYNSPLHF
TRBV29-1	NA	NA	TRBJ2-2	TGCAGCGCCCTCGATCTGGGGGGCGCCGGGGAGCTGTTTTTT	CSALDLGGAGELFF
TRBV5-1	NA	few	TRBJ1-1	TGCGCCAGCAGCTTGGCGGGGAACACTGAAGCTTTCTTT	CASSLAGNTEAFF
TRBV5-6	NA	few	TRBJ1-3	TGTGCCAGCAGCTTGGGAGGGATAGACACCATATATTTT	CASSLGGIDTIYF
TRBV2	TRBD1	NA	TRBJ1-1	TGTGCCAGCAAACAGGGGACGATGGCTGAAGCTTTCTTT	CASKQGTMAEAFF
TRBV12-3/TRBV12-4	NA	NA	TRBJ2-3	TGTGCCAGCAGTTTAAAAGTTTATGGCACAGATACGCAGTATTTT	CASSLKVYGTDTQYF
TRBV6-6	NA	few	TRBJ1-2	TGTGCCACCTTGAGGGGACTTAACTATGGCTACACCTTC	CATLRGLNYGYTF
TRBV12-3/TRBV12-4	NA	NA	TRBJ2-2	TGTGCCAGCAGTTCCAGGGGAGCCGGGGAGCTGTTTTTT	CASSSRGAGELFF
TRBV12-3/TRBV12-4	NA	many	TRBJ1-5	TGTGCCAGCAGCCGACTTAGCAATCAGCCCCAGCATTTT	CASSRLSNQPQHF
TRBV11-2	NA	NA	TRBJ1-4	TGTGCCAGCAGCCTGACCTGGGGACTGCTTAATGAAAAACTGTTTTTT	CASSLTWGLLNEKLFF
TRBV4-2	NA	NA	TRBJ1-2	TGTGCCAGCAGCCAGGGACGGACTAACTATGGCTACACCTTC	CASSQGRTNYGYTF
TRBV18	NA	NA	TRBJ2-3	TGTGCCAGCTCATCTAGGAGGACAGATACGCAGTATTTT	CASSSRRTDTQYF
TRBV4-3	NA	medium-sized	TRBJ1-5	TGCGCCAGCAGCCAGTACGCCGAGATCAATCAGCCCCAGCATTTT	CASSQYAEINQPQHF
TRBV7-9	NA	many	TRBJ1-1	TGTGCCAGCAGCTCCGCCGGCAGCATGAACACTGAAGCTTTCTTT	CASSSAGSMNTEAFF
TRBV5-1	NA	NA	TRBJ1-1	TGCGCCAGCAGCTTCCGCCTCCGGTGGACTGAAGCTTTCTTT	CASSFRLRWTEAFF
TRBV7-9	NA	NA	TRBJ2-7	TGTGCCAGCAGTCTATCCCACTACGAGCAGTACTTC	CASSLSHYEQYF
TRBV9	TRBD1	many	TRBJ2-5	TGTGCCAGCAGCGTAGGGGGGACAGCGTACCAAGAGACCCAGTACTTC	CASSVGGTAYQETQYF
TRBV12-3/TRBV12-4	NA	NA	TRBJ2-1	TGTGCCAGCAGGGCCTTGCGGGGTTACAATGAGCAGTTCTTC	CASRALRGYNEQFF
TRBV9	NA	few	TRBJ2-7	TGTGCCAGCAGCGTAGCAGACAGGATCGACGAGCAGTACTTC	CASSVADRIDEQYF
TRBV12-3/TRBV12-4	NA	many	TRBJ1-5	TGTGCCAGCAGTTTAAGTGGGGTCGCCAATCAGCCCCAGCATTTT	CASSLSGVANQPQHF
TRBV20-1	NA	few	TRBJ1-2	TGCAGTGCTAGAGACGGCAGGTTAACTGGCTACACCTTC	CSARDGRLTGYTF
TRBV18	NA	few	TRBJ1-2	TGTGCCAGCTCAACTTCGGACCCCTATAACTATGGCTACACCTTC	CASSTSDPYNYGYTF
TRBV21-1	NA	NA	TRBJ2-2	TGTGCCAGCACCCGGGACAGGGCAGGCAACACCGGGGAGCTGTTTTTT	CASTRDRAGNTGELFF
TRBV18	NA	NA	TRBJ2-7	TGTGCCAGCTCACGCGGGACAGACTACGAGCAGTACTTC	CASSRGTDYEQYF